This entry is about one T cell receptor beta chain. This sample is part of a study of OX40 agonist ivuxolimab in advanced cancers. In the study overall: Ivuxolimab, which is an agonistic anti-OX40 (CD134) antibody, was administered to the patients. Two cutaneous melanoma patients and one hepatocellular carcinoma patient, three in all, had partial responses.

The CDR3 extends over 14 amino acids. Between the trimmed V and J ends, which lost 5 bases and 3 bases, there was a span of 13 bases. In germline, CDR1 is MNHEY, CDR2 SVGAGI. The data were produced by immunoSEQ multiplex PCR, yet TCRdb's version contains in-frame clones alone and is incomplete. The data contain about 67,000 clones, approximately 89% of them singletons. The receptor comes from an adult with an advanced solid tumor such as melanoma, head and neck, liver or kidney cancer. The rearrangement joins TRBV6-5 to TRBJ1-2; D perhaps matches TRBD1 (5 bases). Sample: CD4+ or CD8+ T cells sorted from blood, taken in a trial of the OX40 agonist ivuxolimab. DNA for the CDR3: TGTGCCAGCAGTAAGGGTGAGGGGCACTATGGCTACACCTTC. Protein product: CASSKGEGHYGYTF.